Below are 30 T cell receptor beta chains sequenced from a single sample in a study of response to subunit inactivated influenza vaccine. TCRdb fed the RT-PCR reads into MiXCR, producing one record per CDR3 protein. The sample shows roughly 630,000 distinct CDR3 sequences, 14% of them seen only once. The input for sequencing was PBMCs from blood, taken about 14 days before vaccination. These receptors all come from a man aged 50-59 years who received an inactivated influenza vaccine.

The gene calls are TRBV6-5 and TRBJ2-3; 7 nucleotides agree with TRBD2. CDR3 size: 16 residues. Trimming at V came to 2 bases and at J to 0 bases, leaving 5 bases not matched to a gene. Germline V gene sequence: CDR1 MNHEY, CDR2 SVGAGI. The CDR3 sequence: CASSYTTSSSTDTQYF. CDR3 nucleotide sequence: TGTGCCAGCAGTTACACGACTAGCAGCAGCACAGATACGCAGTATTTT.

The V gene is TRBV5-1, the J gene TRBJ1-4; D unclear. The CDR3 has 15 residues. With 4 bases removed from V and 0 bases from J, the gap between germline ends came to 10 bases. The germline CDR1 and CDR2 sequences are SGHRS and YFSETQ. CDR3 in amino acids: CASSRMVATNEKLFF. The DNA of the CDR3 is TGCGCCAGCAGCCGGATGGTTGCAACTAATGAAAAACTGTTTTTT.

This chain uses TRBV27 with TRBJ2-7; TRBD2 agrees at 8 bases. Losses at the gene ends were 2 bases for V and 3 bases for J; bases not matched to a gene: 6. Germline values: CDR1 MNHEY, CDR2 SMNVEV (reference sequence). This CDR3 has 15 residues. CDR3 sequence (DNA): TGTGCCAGCAGTTTAGAATTTGGGACTAGCTACGAGCAGTACTTC. It codes for CASSLEFGTSYEQYF.

This clonotype was seen at least ten times. This chain connects TRBV7-9 to TRBJ1-4, with unresolved D. This CDR3 is built from 10 residues. Trimming removed 11 bases from V and 7 bases from J, with 8 bases in between. Per germline, CDR1 SEHNR and CDR2 FQNEAQ (reference sequence). This CDR3 reads CAYGGEKLFF. CDR3 in DNA: TGTGCCTATGGAGGTGAAAAACTGTTTTTT.

A few counts support this clonotype. CDR3 sequence (DNA): TGTGCCAGCAGACCTAGCGGGGGGGCTTTGGAGCAGTTCTTC. Translated: CASRPSGGALEQFF. This sequence joins TRBV6-2 or TRBV6-3 and TRBJ2-1; TRBD2 matches at 12 bases. Trimming removed 6 bases from V and 10 bases from J; junction bases left unmatched: 7. The V gene's germline CDR1 is MNHEY and CDR2 SVGEGT. The length of the CDR3 is 14 residues.

CDR3 sequence (DNA): TGCAGCGTTGAGAGGCGCCTTAACAATGAGCAGTTCTTC. It yields the protein CSVERRLNNEQFF. The rearrangement links TRBV29-1 to TRBJ2-1; no reliable D call. The CDR3 covers 13 residues. Germline values: CDR1 SQVTM, CDR2 ANQGSEA. Between the trimmed V and J ends, which lost 3 bases and 5 bases, there was a span of 11 bases.

This chain joins TRBV5-2 and TRBJ2-1. TRBV5-2 is given as a pseudogene. The CDR3 runs 11 residues. CDR3 residues: CAASSYNEQFF. CDR3 bases: TGTGCGGCCAGCTCCTACAATGAGCAGTTCTTC.

The chain carries TRBV27 and TRBJ2-1, with a weak D call TRBD1 (5 bases). Germline lookup yields CDR1 MNHEY and CDR2 SMNVEV (reference sequence). Between the trimmed V and J ends, which lost 2 bases and 7 bases, there was a span of 9 bases. The length of the CDR3 is 13 residues. The CDR3, as DNA: TGTGCCAGCAGTTTAACTACAGGTAATGAGCAGTTCTTC. Translation gives CASSLTTGNEQFF.

There are a few counts of this clonotype. The J gene is TRBJ2-7, the V gene TRBV6-2 or TRBV6-3; 8 positions match TRBD2. J was trimmed by 4 bases and V by 6 bases; bases with no gene match: 11. The germline V gene encodes CDR1 MNHEY and CDR2 SVGEGT. The CDR3 spans 15 residues. CDR3 nucleotide sequence: TGTGCCAGCAGCATCGGGGGGGCTACTTCGTACGAGCAGTACTTC. It encodes CASSIGGATSYEQYF.

This clonotype appeared a single time. The junction differs from germline at one of its ends, possibly a read error. The chain recombines TRBV6-5 with TRBJ2-1, with D maybe TRBD2 (6 bases). The germline CDR1 and CDR2 sequences are MNHEY and SVGAGI. This CDR3 region has 13 residues. The CDR3 bases are TGTGCCAGCAGTTACGGAGGGCTGAGTGAGCACTTCTTC. Translated, it gives CASSYGGLSEHFF.

This clonotype was counted only a few times. The CDR3 loop is CASSFMAVTSGRTSYNEQFF. In DNA, the CDR3 is TGTGCCAGCAGCTTTATGGCGGTGACTAGCGGGAGGACCAGCTACAATGAGCAGTTCTTC. V gene TRBV11-2 combines with J gene TRBJ2-1; 13 bases are a match to TRBD2. Losses at the gene ends were 3 bases for V and 3 bases for J; bases not matched to a gene: 14. This CDR3 has 20 residues. Germline CDR1 reads SGHAT; CDR2 reads FQNNGV.

This clonotype was seen a few times. This chain joins TRBV29-1 and TRBJ2-7, with TRBD2 matching over 8 bases. CDR1 is SQVTM, CDR2 ANQGSEA, per germline. This CDR3 contains 13 residues. V trimming: 4 bases; J trimming: 4 bases; junction bases outside the gene matches: 6. CDR3 amino acids: CSVAPSGWYEQYF. Written as DNA, the CDR3 is TGCAGCGTTGCACCTAGCGGGTGGTACGAGCAGTACTTC.

The chain recombines TRBV30 with TRBJ2-3; the D is unclear. Trimming cost V 1 base and J 0 bases, with 14 bases left between them. This CDR3 is 16 amino acids long. Germline loops: CDR1 GTSNPN, CDR2 SVGIG (reference sequence). The chain's CDR3 is CAWSAGRGASTDTQYF. The CDR3 DNA reads as TGTGCCTGGAGTGCCGGTCGCGGAGCTAGCACAGATACGCAGTATTTT.

A few counts support this clonotype. V is TRBV7-2 and J is TRBJ1-2; 8 nucleotides line up with TRBD1. Losses at the gene ends were 5 bases for V and 3 bases for J; bases not matched to a gene: 5. CDR3 length equals 14 residues. CDR1 and CDR2 (germline): SGHTA, FQGNSA. The CDR3 loop is CASSEPTGDYGYTF. The CDR3 DNA sequence: TGTGCCAGCAGCGAGCCGACAGGGGACTATGGCTACACCTTC.

This clonotype was counted only a few times. The gene calls are TRBV6-2 or TRBV6-3 and TRBJ2-6; D gene unclear. V lost 3 bases to trimming and J lost 1 base, with 7 bases between them. CDR1 and CDR2 (germline): MNHEY, SVGEGT. The CDR3 covers 15 residues. The CDR3 DNA sequence: TGTGCCAGCAGTTATCTGAGATCTGGGGCCAACGTCCTGACTTTC. Translating gives CASSYLRSGANVLTF.

In this sample, this clonotype turned up many times. DNA of the CDR3: TGTGCCAGCAGTTTAAGGAGGGGGGGTGAGCAGTTCTTC. Its translation: CASSLRRGGEQFF. This chain uses TRBV28 with TRBJ2-1, with D possibly TRBD2 on 7 matching bases. Germline V gene sequence: CDR1 MDHEN, CDR2 SYDVKM. The CDR3 loop spans 13 amino acids. V was cut by 2 bases and J by 9 bases, with 11 bases left in between.

The chain joins TRBV2 to TRBJ2-1, with no clear D. The V gene's germline CDR1 is SNHLY and CDR2 FYNNEI. Trimming pared 4 bases from V and 1 base from J, leaving 8 bases between. The CDR3 covers 14 residues. DNA for the CDR3: TGTGCCAGCAGTGGGTTCGGGTCCTACAATGAGCAGTTCTTC. Protein: CASSGFGSYNEQFF.

This clonotype appeared many times. This sequence joins TRBV11-2 and TRBJ2-3; possible D gene TRBD2, 6 bases. The germline V gene encodes CDR1 SGHAT and CDR2 FQNNGV. The CDR3 spans 13 residues. The ends were cut back, 3 bases at V and 4 bases at J, with 8 bases in the middle. The CDR3 DNA is TGTGCCAGCAGCTTTGGGGGGTCAGATACGCAGTATTTT. Protein sequence: CASSFGGSDTQYF.

At least ten counts were recorded for this clonotype. The J gene is TRBJ1-3, the V gene TRBV12-3 or TRBV12-4; D gene unclear. V lost 4 bases and J 4 bases, leaving 17 bases between the germline ends. The CDR3 sequence is 16 residues long. The CDR3 DNA reads TGTGCCAGCAGTTATCACAGCCGAACCTCCGGAAACACCATATATTTT. Its protein is CASSYHSRTSGNTIYF.

This clonotype was counted at least ten times. The chain is built from TRBV7-9 and TRBJ1-3; no reliable D call. The CDR3 is 16 amino acids. Per the germline V gene, CDR1 is SEHNR and CDR2 is FQNEAQ (reference sequence). Deletions cut 5 bases from V and 0 bases from J, with 14 bases between. The CDR3 loop is CASSPSRFTSGNTIYF. The CDR3 coding sequence is TGTGCCAGCAGCCCCAGCCGCTTTACCTCTGGAAACACCATATATTTT. The entire variable domain, with the rest obtained from reference TRBV7-9 and TRBJ1-3, is as follows: DTGVSQNPRHKITKRGQNVTFRCDPISEHNRLYWYRQTLGQGPEFLTYFQNEAQLEKSRLLSDRFSAERPKGSFSTLEIQRTEQGDSAMYLCASSPSRFTSGNTIYFGEGSWLTVV.

This clonotype appeared a few times. The chain links TRBV10-3 to TRBJ1-6, with D hard to call. Germline V gene lookup returns CDR1 ENHRY and CDR2 SYGVKD. Trimming took off 7 bases at V and 9 bases at J, with 10 bases between the two ends. The CDR3 loop spans 12 amino acids. The CDR3 spells CAITAGGSPLHF. The DNA of the CDR3 is TGTGCCATCACAGCGGGTGGTTCACCCCTCCACTTT.

The CDR3 protein is CASRTSGSTGELFF. CDR3 in DNA: TGTGCCAGCAGGACTAGCGGAAGCACCGGGGAGCTGTTTTTT. The V gene is TRBV7-9, the J gene TRBJ2-2; TRBD2 matches at 9 bases. Trimming took 6 bases from V and 4 from J; bases not matched to a gene: 3. CDR1 is SEHNR and CDR2 is FQNEAQ in the germline V gene (reference sequence). The CDR3 runs to 14 residues.

This clonotype occurred a few times. This rearrangement joins TRBV25-1 to TRBJ2-4; TRBD1 agrees at 7 bases. The CDR3 runs 16 residues. Germline CDR1 reads MGHDK; CDR2 reads SYGVNS. V lost 4 bases, J lost 0 bases, and 6 bases stayed unmatched. DNA for the CDR3: TGTGCCAGCAGTGGTGACAGGGAAAGAGCCAAAAACATTCAGTACTTC. This codes for CASSGDRERAKNIQYF. Complete variable domain (other parts from reference TRBV25-1 and TRBJ2-4): EADIYQTPRYLVIGTGKKITLECSQTMGHDKMYWYQQDPGMELHLIHYSYGVNSTEKGDLSSESTVSRIRTEHFPLTLESARPSHTSQYLCASSGDRERAKNIQYFGAGTRLSVL.

This clonotype is a singleton in its sample. The gene calls are TRBV11-2 and TRBJ2-7; TRBD1 is a possible D gene (5 bases). The CDR3 length is 13 residues. Germline V gene data show CDR1 as SGHAT and CDR2 as FQNNGV. Trimming stripped 10 bases from V and 5 bases from J, with 18 bases between. The CDR3 sequence: CATCDGAGNEQYF. The CDR3 region has the DNA TGTGCCACCTGTGATGGGGCAGGGAACGAGCAGTACTTC.

This sequence joins TRBV6-2 or TRBV6-3 and TRBJ1-1, with TRBD1 matching 9 bases. Losses at the gene ends were 2 bases for V and 3 bases for J; bases not matched to a gene: 4. The length of the CDR3 is 15 residues. In germline, CDR1 is MNHEY, CDR2 SVGEGT. CDR3: CASSYGDRAYTEAFF. As DNA, the CDR3 is TGTGCCAGCAGTTACGGGGACAGGGCGTACACTGAAGCTTTCTTT.

As DNA, the CDR3 is TGCAGTGCTAGCCCGCGCCGGGGCGATGAGCAGTTCTTC. Amino acid sequence: CSASPRRGDEQFF. The genes are TRBV20-1 and TRBJ2-1, with D perhaps being TRBD1 or TRBD2 (5 bases each). Deletions cut 3 bases from V and 8 bases from J, with 14 bases between. CDR3 length equals 13 residues. In germline, CDR1 is DFQATT, CDR2 SNEGSKA (reference sequence).

This clonotype was seen a few times. This chain links TRBV20-1 with TRBJ2-5; 7 positions match TRBD2. The CDR3 consists of 12 residues. The V gene's germline CDR1 is DFQATT and CDR2 SNEGSKA (reference sequence). The junction had 5 bases not matched to a gene; V was cut back by 6 bases and J by 4 bases. CDR3 nucleotides: TGCAGTGCCCATTCGGGGGGAGAGACCCAGTACTTC. It yields the protein CSAHSGGETQYF.

The chain is built from TRBV6-1 and TRBJ2-1, with TRBD2 identical over 11 bases. Trimming cost V 9 bases and J 6 bases; bases outside gene matches: 13. This CDR3 contains 16 residues. The V gene's germline CDR1 is MNHNS and CDR2 SASEGT. CDR3 region: CASRTPGTSGVNEQFF. The CDR3 bases are TGTGCCAGTAGAACTCCCGGGACTAGCGGAGTCAATGAGCAGTTCTTC.

This clonotype was counted between two and nine times. V gene TRBV6-2 or TRBV6-3 combines with J gene TRBJ2-3; 9 nucleotides align to TRBD2. Germline CDR1 reads MNHEY; CDR2 reads SVGEGT. The CDR3 is made up of 14 amino acids. The ends lost 2 bases at V and 7 bases at J; junction bases unmatched: 4. The CDR3 DNA reads as TGTGCCAGCAGTTACGGGACTAGCAGGTATACGCAGTATTTT. This encodes CASSYGTSRYTQYF.

This clonotype has more than one count but fewer than ten. The rearrangement links TRBV3-1 to TRBJ1-1; perhaps TRBD1 as D (6 bases). Germline values: CDR1 LGHDT, CDR2 YNNKEL (reference sequence). This CDR3 spans 18 amino acids. V was cut by 1 base and J by 1 base, with 19 bases left in between. The CDR3 here is CASSQGGTRLLQNTEAFF. The CDR3 bases are TGTGCCAGCAGCCAAGGGGGGACAAGACTATTGCAGAACACTGAAGCTTTCTTT.